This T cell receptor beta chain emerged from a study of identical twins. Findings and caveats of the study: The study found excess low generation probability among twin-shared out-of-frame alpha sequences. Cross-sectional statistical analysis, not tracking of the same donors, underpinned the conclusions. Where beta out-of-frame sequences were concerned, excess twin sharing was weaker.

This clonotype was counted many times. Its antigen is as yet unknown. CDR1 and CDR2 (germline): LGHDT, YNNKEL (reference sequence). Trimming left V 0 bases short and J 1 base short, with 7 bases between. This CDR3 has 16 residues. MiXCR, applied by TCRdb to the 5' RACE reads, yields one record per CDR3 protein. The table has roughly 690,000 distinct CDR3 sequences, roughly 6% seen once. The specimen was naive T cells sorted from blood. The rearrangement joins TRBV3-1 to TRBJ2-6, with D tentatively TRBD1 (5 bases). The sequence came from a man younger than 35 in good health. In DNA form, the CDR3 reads TGTGCCAGCAGCCAAGATCAGGGTTCTGGGGCCAACGTCCTGACTTTC. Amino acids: CASSQDQGSGANVLTF.